This is a list of T cell receptor beta chains from one sample in a study of cytomegalovirus exposure and HLA in healthy donors. TCRdb's table, derived via immunoSEQ multiplex PCR, lists solely in-frame clones and lacks some. The sample contains about 140,000 clones, approximately 77% of which appear only once. The sample was PBMCs. The origin of the receptors is a woman between 50 and 59 years old in good health and CMV-seronegative. Both conserved end residues are part of each CDR3. The order of the fields is CDR3 protein, V gene, J gene, D gene. D genes are given only for firm matches.

cdr3_aa: CASSPWTGEDGYTF
v_call: TRBV7-6
j_call: TRBJ1-2
d_call: TRBD1

cdr3_aa: CASREGTGKQNIQYF
v_call: TRBV5-1
j_call: TRBJ2-4
d_call: -

cdr3_aa: CAWSPGTSADTQYF
v_call: TRBV30
j_call: TRBJ2-3
d_call: -

cdr3_aa: CASSSTFQGGTDTQYF
v_call: TRBV5-1
j_call: TRBJ2-3
d_call: TRBD1

cdr3_aa: CASSLTGLPEQFF
v_call: TRBV9
j_call: TRBJ2-1
d_call: TRBD1

cdr3_aa: CASSEGTGALKNIQYF
v_call: TRBV25-1
j_call: TRBJ2-4
d_call: TRBD1

cdr3_aa: CASSPREGGWSNQPQHF
v_call: TRBV5-5
j_call: TRBJ1-5
d_call: -

cdr3_aa: CASSLAGQLSEAFF
v_call: TRBV11-1
j_call: TRBJ1-1
d_call: TRBD1

cdr3_aa: CASSLGLDQETQYF
v_call: TRBV5-1
j_call: TRBJ2-5
d_call: -

cdr3_aa: CASRDYSSGNTIYF
v_call: TRBV28
j_call: TRBJ1-3
d_call: -

cdr3_aa: CASSPGGANEQFF
v_call: TRBV18
j_call: TRBJ2-1
d_call: -

cdr3_aa: CASSLRGGADEKLFF
v_call: TRBV7-3
j_call: TRBJ1-4
d_call: -

cdr3_aa: CASGLTGGVTEAFF
v_call: TRBV7-2
j_call: TRBJ1-1
d_call: TRBD1

cdr3_aa: CASSPPGREGGEQYF
v_call: TRBV7-9
j_call: TRBJ2-7
d_call: TRBD2

cdr3_aa: CASSLQGAMGTEAFF
v_call: TRBV7-8
j_call: TRBJ1-1
d_call: TRBD1

cdr3_aa: CASSPTGVRGRNYGYTF
v_call: TRBV7-8
j_call: TRBJ1-2
d_call: TRBD1

cdr3_aa: CASSLGLFNQPQHF
v_call: TRBV28
j_call: TRBJ1-5
d_call: -